What follows is one TCR beta chain and its context. Trimming cost V 0 bases and J 9 bases, with 13 bases left between them. The CDR3 contains 14 residues. CDR1 SGHRS and CDR2 YFSETQ come from the germline V gene. The data were taken from a study of T cell responses to AZD1222 COVID-19 vaccine. Libraries were prepared by immunoSEQ multiplex PCR; TCRdb keeps only in-frame clonotypes and omits some of them. The sample lists fewer than 150,000 clones, roughly 88% occurring once. This chain joins TRBV5-1 and TRBJ2-4; D remains ambiguous. The sample was peripheral blood, taken on day 0 of AZD1222 vaccination. The TCR comes from an adult in good health. The DNA for the CDR3 is TGCGCCAGCAGCTTGGATGGACGGTATGGCATTCAGTACTTC. It encodes CASSLDGRYGIQYF.